The 24 T cell receptor beta chains listed next were all sequenced from one sample in a study of Ad26.COV2.S vaccination and SARS-CoV-2 variants. The treatment was: about 20 received Ad26.COV2.S at low or high dose, single or two shots; several received placebo; per-sample allocation not given. Sampling was done on day 63 after the first vaccine or placebo injection. Only in-frame clones appear in the TCRdb table, and some are missing; sequencing was by immunoSEQ multiplex PCR. Altogether about 320,000 clones are present, around 84% being singletons, with the ten largest covering more than 1.5%. The sample consisted of peripheral blood, taken in a trial of Ad26.COV2.S vaccine versus placebo. Receptors originate from a person aged 18-60 years who received the Ad26.COV2.S COVID-19 vaccine or a placebo.

This chain connects TRBV6-5 to TRBJ1-2; possible D gene TRBD1, 5 bases. Germline V lookup: CDR1 MNHEY, CDR2 SVGAGI. This CDR3 has 15 residues. Trimming removed 6 bases at V and 3 bases at J, with 17 bases between. The CDR3, as DNA: TGTGCCAGCAGGAAGCCTTTTGGGGCAGACTATGGCTACACCTTC. Encoded protein: CASRKPFGADYGYTF.

The gene calls are TRBV7-2 and TRBJ2-2, with D unclear. V was pared by 2 bases and J by 2 bases, with 9 bases between. Germline-derived CDR1 and CDR2 are SGHTA and FQGNSA. The CDR3 runs 15 residues. The CDR3 DNA sequence: TGTGCCAGCAGCTTATTGGGATTCAACACCGGGGAGCTGTTTTTT. Protein sequence: CASSLLGFNTGELFF. Full variable domain (remainder filled in from reference TRBV7-2 and TRBJ2-2): GAGVSQSPSNKVTEKGKDVELRCDPISGHTALYWYRQSLGQGLEFLIYFQGNSAPDKSGLPSDRFSAERTGGSVSTLTIQRTQQEDSAVYLCASSLLGFNTGELFFGEGSRLTVL.

V gene TRBV5-4 combines with J gene TRBJ1-1, with TRBD1 matching 7 bases. After removal of 4 bases from V and 5 bases from J, the junction contained 11 bases not matched to a gene. CDR1 and CDR2 from the germline V gene are SGHNT and YYREEE (reference sequence). The CDR3 totals 15 residues. This chain's CDR3 is CASSTPTGVLTEAFF. The CDR3 region has the DNA TGTGCCAGCAGCACCCCTACAGGGGTGTTGACTGAAGCTTTCTTT.

The rearrangement uses TRBV19 and TRBJ1-2; weak D call: TRBD1 (6 bases). Per the germline V gene, CDR1 is LNHDA and CDR2 is SQIVND (reference sequence). The V end lost 5 bases, the J end lost 8 bases, and 15 bases lay between the germline ends. The CDR3 is made up of 13 amino acids. The CDR3 sequence is CASSVRDTGGYTF. As DNA, the CDR3 is TGTGCCAGTAGTGTCCGGGACACGGGAGGCTACACCTTC.

The rearrangement uses TRBV4-3 and TRBJ2-3, with D tentatively TRBD2 (5 bases). In germline, CDR1 is LGHNA, CDR2 YSLEER. The length of the CDR3 is 14 residues. V was shortened by 1 base and J by 9 bases, with 14 bases between the two germline ends. This CDR3 is CASSQVGSGLTQYF. In DNA form, the CDR3 reads TGCGCCAGCAGCCAAGTTGGCAGCGGTTTAACGCAGTATTTT.

This chain links TRBV4-3 with TRBJ1-4; a weak D match, TRBD1 (5 bases). V was clipped by 0 bases and J by 2 bases, with 13 bases between them. Germline values: CDR1 LGHNA, CDR2 YSLEER. CDR3 length: 17 amino acids. The CDR3 sequence: CASSQDLAGGTNEKLFF. The CDR3 bases are TGCGCCAGCAGCCAAGATCTAGCGGGGGGGACTAATGAAAAACTGTTTTTT.

The chain is built from TRBV7-9 and TRBJ2-7, with TRBD1 identical over 8 bases. There are 13 residues in the CDR3. The V gene's germline CDR1 is SEHNR and CDR2 FQNEAQ (reference sequence). The J segment lost 6 bases and the V segment lost 5 bases, leaving 6 bases of the junction unmatched. The CDR3: CASSLDRGGEQYF. The DNA of the CDR3 is TGTGCCAGCAGCCTAGACAGGGGAGGCGAGCAGTACTTC.

This clone was seen more than once but under ten times. This chain joins TRBV3-1 (or the pseudogene TRBV3-2) and TRBJ1-5; D is perhaps TRBD1 (6 bases). Germline loops: CDR1 LGHDT, CDR2 YNNKEL (reference sequence). This CDR3 has 13 residues. The V end lost 4 bases, the J end lost 6 bases, and 10 bases lay between the germline ends. CDR3 amino acids: CASSPDRFQPQHF. For the CDR3, the DNA is TGTGCCAGCAGCCCAGACAGGTTTCAGCCCCAGCATTTT.

The chain couples TRBV27 to TRBJ2-7; 12 bases agree with TRBD1. The CDR3 sequence is 17 residues long. V gave up 2 bases and J gave up 5 bases; unmatched junction bases: 10. The V gene's germline CDR1 is MNHEY and CDR2 SMNVEV (reference sequence). CDR3 in amino acids: CASSLEAWGQGAHEQYF. The CDR3 DNA reads TGTGCCAGCAGTTTAGAAGCCTGGGGACAGGGGGCCCACGAGCAGTACTTC.

The V call is TRBV3-1 (or the pseudogene TRBV3-2), the J call TRBJ1-3, with D hard to call. This CDR3 is 15 amino acids long. In germline, CDR1 is LGHDT, CDR2 YNNKEL (reference sequence). V lost 0 bases and J lost 3, with 9 bases in between. CDR3 loop: CASSQDESRGNTIYF. Here the CDR3 DNA reads TGTGCCAGCAGCCAAGATGAGTCTCGTGGAAACACCATATATTTT.

The chain links TRBV9 to TRBJ1-3; D might be TRBD1 (6 bases). CDR3 length equals 15 residues. CDR1 is SGDLS, CDR2 YYNGEE, per germline. Trimming took 4 bases from V and 7 from J, leaving 18 bases between them. The CDR3, as DNA: TGTGCCAGCAGCCTAGGGGGGTGGCAGGCCAACACCATATATTTT. Protein: CASSLGGWQANTIYF.

V and J are TRBV6-2 or TRBV6-3 and TRBJ2-5, with 13 bases aligning to TRBD2. J gave up 5 bases and V 6 bases, and 9 bases lay outside the gene matches. The V gene's germline CDR1 is MNHEY and CDR2 SVGEGT. This CDR3 contains 16 residues. Here the CDR3 reads CASSLGLAGRGETQYF. The CDR3 DNA sequence: TGTGCCAGCAGCTTGGGACTAGCGGGACGGGGGGAGACCCAGTACTTC.

The V call is TRBV6-5, the J call TRBJ1-1, with TRBD1 identical over 10 bases. Germline V gene data show CDR1 as MNHEY and CDR2 as SVGAGI. The CDR3 contains 15 residues. V gave up 2 bases and J gave up 5 bases; unmatched junction bases: 5. The CDR3 DNA follows: TGTGCCAGCAGTTACGCGGGACAGGGGAGGACTGAAGCTTTCTTT. Its translation is CASSYAGQGRTEAFF.

J is TRBJ1-2 and V is TRBV6-5; D call uncertain. CDR3 length equals 15 residues. Looked up from germline, CDR1 is MNHEY and CDR2 is SVGAGI. Trimming took off 2 bases at V and 4 bases at J, with 14 bases between the two ends. Here the CDR3 reads CASSYTTPTLYGYTF. CDR3 nucleotides: TGTGCCAGCAGTTACACGACTCCCACCCTCTATGGCTACACCTTC.

V and J are TRBV9 and TRBJ1-2, with a tentative D call TRBD1 (5 bases). Germline values: CDR1 SGDLS, CDR2 YYNGEE. With 4 bases removed from V and 5 bases from J, the gap between germline ends came to 18 bases. The CDR3 totals 15 residues. CDR3 in DNA: TGTGCCAGCAGCTTGGGGGAGGGTACAACGTATGGCTACACCTTC. This codes for CASSLGEGTTYGYTF.

There are a few counts of this clone. This CDR3 reads CASSPLGYYEQYF. CDR3 DNA: TGTGCCAGCTCACCGCTCGGATACTACGAGCAGTACTTC. V is TRBV18 and J is TRBJ2-7; D gene uncertain. Germline CDR1 KGHSH, CDR2 LQKENI. The CDR3 loop spans 13 amino acids. V lost 3 bases and J 3 bases, leaving 9 bases between the germline ends.

The J gene is TRBJ1-3, the V gene TRBV7-2; D gene ambiguous. V was trimmed by 2 bases and J by 1 base, leaving 12 bases between them. CDR1 and CDR2 (germline): SGHTA, FQGNSA. The CDR3 consists of 16 residues. The CDR3 loop is CASSLSRVLSGNTIYF. DNA for the CDR3: TGTGCCAGCAGCTTATCTCGGGTTCTGTCTGGAAACACCATATATTTT. Full variable domain (missing parts from reference TRBV7-2 and TRBJ1-3): GAGVSQSPSNKVTEKGKDVELRCDPISGHTALYWYRQSLGQGLEFLIYFQGNSAPDKSGLPSDRFSAERTGGSVSTLTIQRTQQEDSAVYLCASSLSRVLSGNTIYFGEGSWLTVV.

The chain employs TRBV5-1 and TRBJ2-1; D is unresolved. Germline V gene data show CDR1 as SGHRS and CDR2 as YFSETQ. V shed 0 bases and J shed 7 bases, with 14 bases lying between them. The CDR3 extends over 15 amino acids. CDR3 sequence reads: CASSLGPGTMNEQFF. For the CDR3, the DNA is TGCGCCAGCAGCTTGGGCCCGGGTACAATGAATGAGCAGTTCTTC.

This rearrangement joins TRBV7-6 to TRBJ2-7; a possible D gene is TRBD1 (5 bases). Germline V CDR1 and CDR2: SGHVS, FNYEAQ. The length of the CDR3 is 16 residues. The ends were cut back, 0 bases at V and 2 bases at J, with 14 bases in the middle. CDR3 coding DNA: TGTGCCAGCAGCTTAGCTGATGGGGCCCCCCCCTACGAGCAGTACTTC. It yields the protein CASSLADGAPPYEQYF.

The V call is TRBV5-6, the J call TRBJ1-1, with 9 bases identical to TRBD1. V was clipped by 2 bases and J by 3 bases; unmatched bases: 8. Germline V gene lookup returns CDR1 SGHDT and CDR2 YYEEEE. The CDR3 totals 16 residues. CDR3 nucleotide sequence: TGTGCCAGCAGCTTCGGGACAGGGTTGGAGGACACTGAAGCTTTCTTT. This sequence encodes CASSFGTGLEDTEAFF.

The rearrangement joins TRBV10-3 to TRBJ1-2, with 9 positions matching TRBD1. V shed 5 bases, J shed 6 bases, and the junction held 16 bases outside the gene matches. The CDR3 contains 17 residues. CDR1 ENHRY and CDR2 SYGVKD come from the germline V gene. The DNA for the CDR3 is TGTGCCATCAGTTTCACCACCCCGGGACAGGGAGGTAATGGCTACACCTTC. It specifies CAISFTTPGQGGNGYTF.

V and J are TRBV12-3 or TRBV12-4 and TRBJ2-7; no firm D call. The CDR3 extends over 13 amino acids. Deletions cut 1 base from V and 2 bases from J, with 6 bases between. Here the CDR3 reads CASSLGYTYEQYF. The CDR3 DNA reads as TGTGCCAGCAGTTTAGGTTATACCTACGAGCAGTACTTC.

This clone was seen once. The rearrangement links TRBV19 to TRBJ2-1, with 8 nucleotides matching TRBD1. The ends lost 5 bases at V and 2 bases at J; junction bases unmatched: 5. In germline, CDR1 is LNHDA, CDR2 SQIVND (reference sequence). The CDR3 sequence is 15 residues long. The CDR3 reads CASSPGQGPYNEQFF. The CDR3 coding sequence is TGTGCCAGTAGTCCCGGACAGGGACCCTACAATGAGCAGTTCTTC.

This clone was detected only once. The chain joins TRBV5-1 to TRBJ1-2; D gene unclear. The V and J ends lost 0 bases and 3 bases respectively, with 9 bases between them. The CDR3 loop spans 14 amino acids. The germline gives CDR1 SGHRS, CDR2 YFSETQ. In DNA form, the CDR3 reads TGCGCCAGCAGCTTGGAGGCCGGCTACTATGGCTACACCTTC. Protein: CASSLEAGYYGYTF.